This TCR beta chain was retrieved from a study of tumor-infiltrating lymphocytes in primary liver carcinoma. Study at large: Enrolled patients were male and female, aged 30 to 69 years.

A constant-region primer served to make TCR beta cDNA from about 500 ng total RNA. Libraries for TCR beta were built through three nested multiplex PCR rounds, which together made up a slightly modified ARM-PCR procedure. The first two PCR rounds, nine to ten cycles each, used TRBV1-TRBV30 forward primers and a C-beta reverse primer. TCRdb reprocessed the multiplex PCR reads via MiXCR and lists one record per CDR3 protein. The repertoire holds approximately 320,000 distinct CDR3 sequences, with about 50% as singletons. The length of the CDR3 is 15 residues. With V trimmed by 9 bases and J by 1 base, 9 bases remained unmatched. The germline V gene has CDR1 ENHRY and CDR2 SYGVKD. The source of the blood RNA was unsorted whole blood, and germline DNA was extracted as well. About 4.1 milliliters of peripheral blood were drawn preoperatively.

This chain uses TRBV10-3 with TRBJ2-5, with 9 bases identical to TRBD2. The sequencing input was peripheral blood. The receptor comes from a woman aged 30 to 39 with primary liver carcinoma and hepatitis B virus infection. The CDR3 region has the DNA TGTGCCATTGGTGCCGCTAGCGGGGCCCAAGAGACCCAGTACTTC. It yields the protein CAIGAASGAQETQYF.